Listed below are T cell receptor beta chains from one sample, sequenced in a study of shared clonotypes between healthy human individuals. Libraries were prepared by immunoSEQ multiplex PCR; TCRdb keeps only in-frame clonotypes and omits some of them. The sample holds hundreds of thousands of clones; almost 97% are singletons and the top ten take around 0.058%. The sequenced material came from naive CD4+ T cells sorted from blood. Every receptor here comes from a woman aged 30 to 39 in good health. Both conserved end residues are part of each CDR3. Fields, in order: D gene, CDR3 length, V gene, clone size, J gene, CDR3 DNA, CDR3 protein. A D gene is named only where the DNA matches it firmly. For some rows the clone size is stated as once, few or many, or as a class when expanded; others skip it.

TRBD2	18	TRBV7-9	.	TRBJ2-7	TGTGCCAGCAGCTCCCCGGGACTAGCGGCTCAATCTACCCACGAGCAGTACTTC	CASSSPGLAAQSTHEQYF
.	16	TRBV5-1	.	TRBJ1-1	TGCGCCAGCAGCTTGCGTTCTGACAGGATTTACACTGAAGCTTTCTTT	CASSLRSDRIYTEAFF
.	13	TRBV6-4	.	TRBJ1-1	TGTGCCAGCAGTGAAATGGAGGACACTGAAGCTTTCTTT	CASSEMEDTEAFF
.	16	TRBV6-5	.	TRBJ2-1	TGTGCCAGCAGTTACTCGATCGGGATCGGGGCCCGGGAGCAGTTCTTC	CASSYSIGIGAREQFF
TRBD1	14	TRBV2	.	TRBJ2-7	TGTGCCAGCAGTGTGGACAGGCTAACCTACGAGCAGTACTTC	CASSVDRLTYEQYF
.	15	TRBV6-1	.	TRBJ2-7	TGTGCCAGCAGTGACCTTTCCGACTGGGCCTACGAGCAGTACTTC	CASSDLSDWAYEQYF
.	15	TRBV6-1	.	TRBJ2-2	TGTGCCAGCAGCCTTGCTAGCGTAAACACCGGGGAGCTGTTTTTT	CASSLASVNTGELFF
.	18	TRBV4-1	once	TRBJ2-5	TGCGCCAGCAGCCAAGATCCGGGCGGGAAGGGGACTCAAGAGACCCAGTACTTC	CASSQDPGGKGTQETQYF
.	14	TRBV29-1	.	TRBJ1-1	TGCAGCGTTGAAGATCAACGAAAAGGGACTGAAGCTTTCTTT	CSVEDQRKGTEAFF
TRBD1	16	TRBV7-9	.	TRBJ2-2	TGTGCCAGCAGTCCAACAGGGGGCGGTCGGACCGGGGAGCTGTTTTTT	CASSPTGGGRTGELFF
TRBD2	15	TRBV13	.	TRBJ2-3	TGTGCCAGCAACCCTAGCGGGAGGTCGGGGGATACGCAGTATTTT	CASNPSGRSGDTQYF
TRBD1	16	TRBV27	once	TRBJ2-5	TGTGCCAGCAGTATAGGGACAGGGGGGTTTGGGGAGACCCAGTACTTC	CASSIGTGGFGETQYF
.	17	TRBV27	.	TRBJ2-3	TGTGCCAGCAGTTTATCAGGGACCCCCCTGAACACAGATACGCAGTATTTT	CASSLSGTPLNTDTQYF
TRBD1	15	TRBV27	.	TRBJ2-7	TGTGCCAGCAGTACCTCCGGACAGGGATACTACGAGCAGTACTTC	CASSTSGQGYYEQYF
.	15	TRBV11-3	.	TRBJ2-6	TGTGCCAGCAGCCGTACAGGGTCTGGGGCCAACGTCCTGACTTTC	CASSRTGSGANVLTF
TRBD1	18	TRBV28	.	TRBJ2-7	TGTGCCAGCAGTTTATCAGGGGGCAATATTTATGCATTATACGAGCAGTACTTC	CASSLSGGNIYALYEQYF
.	16	TRBV7-2	.	TRBJ2-2	TGTGCCAGCAGCTTAGCGGTACAGGGTCTTACCGGGGAGCTGTTTTTT	CASSLAVQGLTGELFF
.	11	TRBV19	.	TRBJ2-2	TGTGCCAGCAGGGTAACCGGGGAGCTGTTTTTT	CASRVTGELFF
TRBD2	16	TRBV5-1	.	TRBJ2-1	TGCGCCAGCAGCTTCACTAGCGGGACTTCCTACAATGAGCAGTTCTTC	CASSFTSGTSYNEQFF
TRBD1	14	TRBV30	.	TRBJ1-5	TGTGCCTGGACCGGGACAGGGGGCTCTCAGCCCCAGCATTTT	CAWTGTGGSQPQHF
.	13	TRBV19	.	TRBJ2-1	TGTGCCAGTAGTAATGCAGTCTTGAATGAGCAGTTCTTC	CASSNAVLNEQFF
TRBD1	14	TRBV29-1	.	TRBJ1-4	TGCAGCGTTGATTTCGGGACAGGGAATGAAAAACTGTTTTTT	CSVDFGTGNEKLFF
.	14	TRBV7-6	.	TRBJ1-2	TGTGCCAGCAGCTTCGGCCGGAGGAACTCTGGCTACACCTTC	CASSFGRRNSGYTF
TRBD2	14	TRBV18	.	TRBJ2-5	TGTGCCAGCTCACCAACTAGCGGGAGAGAGACCCAGTACTTC	CASSPTSGRETQYF
TRBD2	15	TRBV11-3	once	TRBJ2-3	TGTGCCAGCAGTCGACTAGCGGGAGAGGCAGATACGCAGTATTTT	CASSRLAGEADTQYF
.	14	TRBV27	.	TRBJ1-5	TGTGCCAGCAGTCTCGTCTCAGGTAATCAGCCCCAGCATTTT	CASSLVSGNQPQHF
.	18	TRBV5-6	.	TRBJ2-1	TGTGCCAGCAGCGTAATCGGGACGCAGATTTCCTATGCCAATGAGCAGTTCTTC	CASSVIGTQISYANEQFF
TRBD1	16	TRBV28	once	TRBJ1-5	TGTGCCAGCAGTACCCCCCGACAGGGGTCCGCTCAGCCCCAGCATTTT	CASSTPRQGSAQPQHF
.	14	TRBV5-4	.	TRBJ1-1	TGTGCCAGCAGCTCTCAAGGAACGAACACTGAAGCTTTCTTT	CASSSQGTNTEAFF
.	14	TRBV5-1	.	TRBJ2-7	TGCGCCAGCAGCTTGAATCCAGGGAATAACGAGCAGTACTTC	CASSLNPGNNEQYF
TRBD1	16	TRBV19	.	TRBJ1-2	TGTGCCAGTAACAACGGCGACAGGGTAAAAAGCTATGGCTACACCTTC	CASNNGDRVKSYGYTF
.	14	TRBV7-9	.	TRBJ1-4	TGTGCCAGCAGCTTACTTTTAAACAATGAAAAACTGTTTTTT	CASSLLLNNEKLFF
.	16	TRBV6-4	.	TRBJ1-1	TGTGCCAGCAGTCCACGACGGATAATCATGAACACTGAAGCTTTCTTT	CASSPRRIIMNTEAFF
.	12	TRBV10-3	.	TRBJ2-7	TGTGCCATCAGTGAGCTGGTTGGGCGGAAGTACTTC	CAISELVGRKYF
.	12	TRBV25-1	.	TRBJ1-1	TGTGCCACCACCGGGGGGGGCACTGAAGCTTTCTTT	CATTGGGTEAFF
.	16	TRBV28	.	TRBJ2-7	TGTGCCAGCAAAACCCAAAAAGGGGTGACAACCTACGAGCAGTACTTC	CASKTQKGVTTYEQYF
TRBD2	19	TRBV19	.	TRBJ2-3	TGTGCCAGTACTGGGTATGGGGATGGTAGCGGGGTTAGCACAGATACGCAGTATTTT	CASTGYGDGSGVSTDTQYF
TRBD1	16	TRBV10-1	.	TRBJ2-3	TGCGCCAGCAGTCAAAGGACAGGGGTCGTAACAGATACGCAGTATTTT	CASSQRTGVVTDTQYF
TRBD2	17	TRBV11-2	.	TRBJ2-1	TGTGCCAGCAGCCGCCTTCAGGTGACTAGCGGGATAAATGAGCAGTTCTTC	CASSRLQVTSGINEQFF
TRBD1	13	TRBV6-5	.	TRBJ1-2	TGTGCCAGCAGGACAACAGGGGCCTATGGCTACACCTTC	CASRTTGAYGYTF
TRBD2	15	TRBV5-1	.	TRBJ2-1	TGCGCCAGCAGCGCCAGCGGGGGTCCCTACAATGAGCAGTTCTTC	CASSASGGPYNEQFF
TRBD2	14	TRBV28	.	TRBJ2-2	TGTGCCAGCAAGCGGGACTTGGCGGCCGGGGAGCTGTTTTTT	CASKRDLAAGELFF
.	13	TRBV30	.	TRBJ1-2	TGTGCCTGGAGTGGTGCAGGAAACTATGGCTACACCTTC	CAWSGAGNYGYTF
.	16	TRBV5-8	.	TRBJ2-4	TGTGCCAGCAGCTTTGGATACAGACTAGCCAAAAACATTCAGTACTTC	CASSFGYRLAKNIQYF
TRBD1	15	TRBV25-1	.	TRBJ2-1	TGTGCCAGCACCCCCAGGGGGCTGGGTGGTAATGAGCAGTTCTTC	CASTPRGLGGNEQFF
.	13	TRBV7-7	.	TRBJ2-1	TGTGCCAGCAGCTTAGTGCAGTACAATGAGCAGTTCTTC	CASSLVQYNEQFF
.	15	TRBV18	.	TRBJ2-4	TGTGCCAGCTCACCATCCGGGCTAGCCAAAAACATTCAGTACTTC	CASSPSGLAKNIQYF
.	14	TRBV9	.	TRBJ1-3	TGTGCCAGCAGCGTTACGGGCTCTGGAAACACCATATATTTT	CASSVTGSGNTIYF
.	18	TRBV28	.	TRBJ1-5	TGTGCCAGCAGTTTTAAATCCTCGTCCGGGCCCATCTATCAGCCCCAGCATTTT	CASSFKSSSGPIYQPQHF
.	14	TRBV18	.	TRBJ2-1	TGTGCCAGCTCACCACCGTCCAGGGACAATGAGCAGTTCTTC	CASSPPSRDNEQFF
.	16	TRBV13	.	TRBJ1-1	TGTGCCAGCAGCTCCCCAAATGAGGGTTGGTTCACTGAAGCTTTCTTT	CASSSPNEGWFTEAFF
.	16	TRBV28	.	TRBJ1-4	TGTGCCAGCACCATTCACCGCCGGGTCCAGAGTGAAAAACTGTTTTTT	CASTIHRRVQSEKLFF
TRBD1	15	TRBV5-4	.	TRBJ2-7	TGTGCCAGCAGCTTGTGGGCAGGGGGTTCCTACGAGCAGTACTTC	CASSLWAGGSYEQYF
TRBD1	14	TRBV28	.	TRBJ2-7	TGTGCCAGCAGTTTAATGGACAGGGGCTACGAGCAGTACTTC	CASSLMDRGYEQYF
.	16	TRBV7-9	.	TRBJ1-3	TGTGCCAGCAGCTTTCCTTTGTGGACCTCTGGAAACACCATATATTTT	CASSFPLWTSGNTIYF
.	11	TRBV5-1	.	TRBJ2-5	TGCGCCAGCAGCTTAGATGAGACCCAGTACTTC	CASSLDETQYF
.	14	TRBV18	.	TRBJ2-7	TGTGCCAGCTCACCACCGCGATCGACCAGCGAGCAGTACTTC	CASSPPRSTSEQYF